This TCR beta chain was retrieved from a study of TET2 disruption in CD19-targeted CAR T cells (dated by TCRdb to 2017 to 2018). Study-wide context: Sample numbers were set by the original clinical trial design and sample availability, with no additional inclusion criteria. What the study reported, not specific to this receptor: The conclusions drawn about the patient's CAR T cells were based on extensive analysis of just one subject.

Remarks on this clone: Its antigen is still unknown. The read halts 3 residues ahead of the CDR3 end, with the missing end drawn from the germline J gene.

Deep sequencing of the TCR beta chain was done using the immunoSEQ assay. In the original analysis: Only productive TCR beta rearrangements went into calculating clonotype frequencies. Here the immuneACCESS table is served through TCRdb, limited to in-frame sequences with V and J called. Missing clones are a known gap in these copies; in checked studies unresolved V genes cover under half, and the rest lacks a known reason. V and J calls and clone size follow that table, whereas D and trimming were derived from the DNA. This sample's table has entries for fewer than 30,000 clones. The top ten constitute under 2.5% of the sample. In light of the paper, this sample's treatment or condition label describes: autologous CTL019 cells: CD19 CAR with 4-1BB and CD3 zeta domains. TCR zeta and 4-1BB costimulatory signaling domains were built into the CD19 CAR. Leukapheresis was used to collect T cells from peripheral blood for manufacturing CTL019. The DNeasy Blood and Tissue Kit was used to extract genomic DNA from pre-infusion T cells, peripheral blood, or sorted post-infusion T cells.

In the germline V gene (reference sequence), CDR1 corresponds to GTSNPN and CDR2 to SVGIG. Counted from cysteine to phenylalanine, this CDR3 has 13 amino acids. Only the CDR3 bases that were read are kept: 30 of them, in frame from base 1. The sequencing used CD8- CAR+ T cells sorted from cultured blood T cells, collected for CD19 CAR T cell therapy. This sample's cell subset or site label indicates: CD8-negative CAR-positive T cells from the infusion product. Recombination connected TRBV30 to TRBJ2-4, with the D gene not confidently named. This clonotype was obtained from a man in his 70s with chronic lymphocytic leukemia. The covered CDR3 bases are TGTGCCTGGAGTGGGGCAGGAAGTCAGCCT. Its translation is CAWSGAGSQP. The CDR3 as a whole reads CAWSGAGSQPQYF.